This TCR beta chain was captured in a study of T-cell reconstitution after alpha-beta-depleted transplantation in children. Findings and limits, study-wide: Most T-cell counts and diversity one year after the transplant came from T cells that were newly produced.

This clonotype was seen only a few times. Its matching antigen is unknown. The V gene's germline CDR1 is SGHRS and CDR2 YFSETQ. The CDR3 has 13 amino acids. V was cut by 0 bases and J by 10 bases, with 8 bases left in between. A library of TCRbeta sequences, prepared with unique molecular identifiers, was generated. TCRdb analysed the PCR reads with MiXCR anew, one entry per CDR3 protein. The top ten hold less than 40% of the sample, which has about 610,000 distinct CDR3 sequences, 20% to 30% seen once. The input for sequencing was PBMCs, taken before TCRalphabeta/CD19-depleted stem cell transplant. The rearrangement uses TRBV5-1 and TRBJ1-6; D call uncertain. This TCR came from a boy in the first two years of life with Wiskott-Aldrich syndrome, due to receive a stem cell transplant. CDR3 region: CASSLVLTSPLHF. DNA for the CDR3: TGCGCCAGCAGCTTGGTACTGACCTCACCCCTCCACTTT. Full variable domain (outside the CDR3, taken from reference TRBV5-1 and TRBJ1-6): KAGVTQTPRYLIKTRGQQVTLSCSPISGHRSVSWYQQTPGQGLQFLFEYFSETQRNKGNFPGRFSGRQFSNSRSEMNVSTLELGDSALYLCASSLVLTSPLHFGNGTRLTVT.